A selection of T cell receptor beta chains follows, all from one sample in a study of blood T cells in healthy people across ages. TCRdb called the 5' RACE reads again in MiXCR, with one record for every CDR3 protein. There are 650,000 to 900,000 distinct CDR3 sequences in the sample; around two thirds occur only once, and about 27% lies in the top ten. Sequencing was carried out using blood. The source of these receptors is a man younger than 45 in good health. CDR3s include the opening cysteine and the closing phenylalanine or tryptophan. The order of the fields is D gene, clone size, V gene, J gene, CDR3 DNA, CDR3 protein. A D gene is named only where the DNA matches it firmly. The size of a clone is reported for some rows only, either as once, few or many, or as a class for expanded clones.

TRBD2	NA	TRBV6-6	TRBJ2-1	TGTGCCAGCAGTTCTCCATTAGGTAGCGGGGGGGACAATGAGCAGTTCTTC	CASSSPLGSGGDNEQFF
TRBD1	NA	TRBV7-6	TRBJ1-5	TGTGCCAGCAGCTTAGAACAGGGGGGGAGCAATCAGCCCCAGCATTTT	CASSLEQGGSNQPQHF
TRBD2	NA	TRBV20-1	TRBJ2-1	TGCAGTGCTAGATCGGGACTAGCTGCGTTCTTC	CSARSGLAAFF
NA	few	TRBV6-2/TRBV6-3	TRBJ1-1	TGTGCCAGCAGTTACTCGAGCGTGACTCTGAACACTGAAGCTTTCTTT	CASSYSSVTLNTEAFF
NA	NA	TRBV29-1	TRBJ2-1	TGCAGCGTTGAGGGTCAAAACCGGGGGAATGAGCAGTTCTTC	CSVEGQNRGNEQFF
NA	NA	TRBV27	TRBJ2-1	TGTGCCAGCAGTTTTCTCAGGGGTTCCTACAATGAGCAGTTCTTC	CASSFLRGSYNEQFF
NA	NA	TRBV12-3/TRBV12-4	TRBJ2-1	TGTGCCAGCAGTTTAAGTCTGAAGGGTAATGAGCAGTTCTTC	CASSLSLKGNEQFF
TRBD2	NA	TRBV9	TRBJ2-5	TGTGCCAGCAGCGTAGGGAGTAGGAGCGGGGGGGCCTGGGAGACCCAGTACTTC	CASSVGSRSGGAWETQYF
NA	few	TRBV29-1	TRBJ2-3	TGCAGCGTTGGCCCCTTGGGGGGAAACACAGATACGCAGTATTTT	CSVGPLGGNTDTQYF
NA	NA	TRBV15	TRBJ2-5	TGTGCCACCAGCAGCGCCGTCATTTTGGATTTGTACTTC	CATSSAVILDLYF
TRBD2	NA	TRBV9	TRBJ2-7	TGTGCCAGCAGCGTAGCGGCGGGAGATCCCTACGAGCAGTACTTC	CASSVAAGDPYEQYF
NA	few	TRBV7-8	TRBJ2-3	TGTGCCAGCAGCTTAGCAGCCGGGTCCTACACAGATACGCAGTATTTT	CASSLAAGSYTDTQYF
TRBD1	NA	TRBV7-8	TRBJ2-7	TGTGCCAGCAGCTTAGCTTGGGACAGGGGTGGCTACGAGCAGTACTTC	CASSLAWDRGGYEQYF
TRBD1	NA	TRBV6-1	TRBJ2-1	TGTGCCACCGCGACCTCCCATAGTTCAGGGGGCCCCGAGTTCTTC	CATATSHSSGGPEFF
NA	once	TRBV7-8	TRBJ2-7	TGTGCCAGCAGCACCCTAGCTTACGAGCAGTACTTC	CASSTLAYEQYF
NA	NA	TRBV7-2	TRBJ2-5	TGTGCCAGCAGCTTAGGGGACTCCTTCTGGGAGACCCAGTACTTC	CASSLGDSFWETQYF
NA	few	TRBV7-9	TRBJ2-1	TGTGCCAGCAGCTTAGCCCCGGATGAGCAGTTCTTC	CASSLAPDEQFF
TRBD1	once	TRBV7-9	TRBJ1-4	TGTGCCAGCAGCCCGGGACAGGGTCTTTGGGAAAAACTGTTTTTT	CASSPGQGLWEKLFF
NA	NA	TRBV20-1	TRBJ1-6	TGCAGTGCTGGGAAGAGGGGGGCCCCGGGACAAGATAATTCACCCCTCCACTTT	CSAGKRGAPGQDNSPLHF
NA	once	TRBV4-3	TRBJ1-2	TGCGCCAGCAGCCAAGAGTGGTCAGGGGAGGGCTACACCTTC	CASSQEWSGEGYTF
NA	many	TRBV18	TRBJ2-3	TGTGCCAGCTCACCACCGGACAGAATGCAGTATTTT	CASSPPDRMQYF
TRBD2	NA	TRBV9	TRBJ2-1	TGTGCCAGCAGCCCCAGCGTTGGTAGCGGGGGGGTCGATGAGCAGTTCTTC	CASSPSVGSGGVDEQFF
TRBD1	NA	TRBV7-8	TRBJ1-2	TGTGCCAGCAGCCTATCAACAGGGGTAAATGGCTACATCTTC	CASSLSTGVNGYIF
TRBD2	once	TRBV6-2/TRBV6-3	TRBJ2-7	TGTGCCAGCAGGGCTATAGCGGGAGGGATATACAATGAGCAGTACTTC	CASRAIAGGIYNEQYF
TRBD2	few	TRBV7-9	TRBJ2-2	TGTGCCAGCAGCCCCGCGCGGCTAGCGGGATCCGCCGGGGAGCTGTTTTTT	CASSPARLAGSAGELFF
NA	NA	TRBV7-3	TRBJ2-1	TGTGCCAGCAGCTTAGTCTATAGCTCCTACAATGAGCAGTTCTTC	CASSLVYSSYNEQFF
NA	NA	TRBV7-2	TRBJ2-7	TGTGCCAGCACCCGTCAGAGTCGTTCCTACGAGCAGTACTTC	CASTRQSRSYEQYF
NA	NA	TRBV3-1	TRBJ2-7	TGTGCCAGCAGCCAAGATTCAGTTCGGGCAGTTGTGACCTACGAGCAGTACTTC	CASSQDSVRAVVTYEQYF
NA	NA	TRBV7-9	TRBJ2-7	TGTGCCAGCAGCTTCCGGGGGCCGAGCTCCTACGAGCAGTACTTC	CASSFRGPSSYEQYF
NA	once	TRBV6-6	TRBJ2-5	TGTGCCAGCAGTTACTCAAGGACGGACTACGTGCAGTACTTC	CASSYSRTDYVQYF
NA	few	TRBV20-1	TRBJ2-3	TGCAGTGGCATATCGGCAGATACGCAGTATTTT	CSGISADTQYF
TRBD1	NA	TRBV12-3/TRBV12-4	TRBJ2-6	TGTGCCAGCAGAAACCGGGACAGGGTCCCCTCTGGGGCCAACGTCCTGACTTTC	CASRNRDRVPSGANVLTF
NA	NA	TRBV6-5	TRBJ2-1	TGTGCCAGCAGTTACTCGGGACGCCGAAGGCATTTTTACCATGAGCAGTTCTTC	CASSYSGRRRHFYHEQFF
TRBD1	NA	TRBV29-1	TRBJ2-2	TGCAGCGTTACGGACAGGGGGGACACCGGGGAGCTGTTTTTT	CSVTDRGDTGELFF
TRBD1	NA	TRBV29-1	TRBJ2-5	TGCAGCGTTGAAAGGTTGGGACAGGGGACGGAGACCCAGTACTTC	CSVERLGQGTETQYF
NA	NA	TRBV6-5	TRBJ2-5	TGTGCCAGCAGTTACGTTGGTCGGTACCAAGAGACCCAGTACTTC	CASSYVGRYQETQYF
NA	NA	TRBV29-1	TRBJ2-4	TGCAGCGTTGAAGCGCGGAAGGAGGCCAAAAACATTCAGTACTTC	CSVEARKEAKNIQYF
NA	NA	TRBV7-2	TRBJ2-7	TGTGCCAGCAGCGTAGAACGGGTTACCTACGAGCAGTACTTC	CASSVERVTYEQYF
NA	NA	TRBV20-1	TRBJ1-1	TGCAGTGCTAGCGCCTCGGTTTGGGTGACTGAAGCTTTCTTT	CSASASVWVTEAFF
TRBD2	few	TRBV28	TRBJ2-5	TGTGCCAGCAGTGACCCCGGGGGGGCCCAGTACTTC	CASSDPGGAQYF
NA	few	TRBV3-1	TRBJ2-7	TGTGCCAGCAGCACAGAACGGGGTAGCTCCTACGAGCAGTACTTC	CASSTERGSSYEQYF
NA	NA	TRBV14	TRBJ2-3	TGTGCCAGCAGCCAAGAACGGGTGTATACGCAGTATTTT	CASSQERVYTQYF